Here is one T cell receptor (beta chain) with its context. Antigen: not known. Donors had nominal health at sampling but likely had unrecorded immune exposures. Trimming took 0 bases from V and 5 from J, leaving 9 bases between them. This CDR3 region has 14 residues. Germline CDR1 SGHRS, CDR2 YFSETQ. This entry comes from a study of cytomegalovirus exposure and HLA in healthy donors. Overall study context: An analysis done earlier identified about 120 million unique TCR beta sequences from 200 million or so T cells. Study-level results: In a later analysis, at a false discovery rate of 0.05, roughly 18,000 TCR beta sequences were associated with HLA alleles. In terms of immune exposure information, only CMV serostatus was available.

Use of 60 Vbeta and 13 Jbeta primers characterized the PCR. Sequencing was performed with immunoSEQ multiplex PCR; in TCRdb, only in-frame clones are kept and a portion is missing. This table holds around 130,000 clones, around four fifths found once. The sample taken for sequencing was PBMCs. The receptor comes from a woman aged 40-49 years in good health and CMV-seropositive. The J gene is TRBJ2-1, the V gene TRBV5-1, with unresolved D. For the CDR3, the DNA is TGCGCCAGCAGCTTGGGAGGCGTGGACAATGAGCAGTTCTTC. Its translation: CASSLGGVDNEQFF.